What follows are 20 T cell receptor beta chains derived from one specimen sequenced in a study of blood T cell repertoires in COVID-19. Libraries were prepared by immunoSEQ multiplex PCR; TCRdb keeps only in-frame clonotypes and omits some of them. The sample includes fewer than 400,000 clones, about 90% of them seen just once. Source material: peripheral blood. These receptors were obtained from a woman aged 25 to 39 with COVID-19, enrolled during active disease.

The genes are TRBV6-5 and TRBJ1-1; D remains ambiguous. The germline gives CDR1 MNHEY, CDR2 SVGAGI. Trimming left V 0 bases short and J 6 bases short, with 8 bases between. This CDR3 contains 13 residues. The CDR3 nucleotides are TGTGCCAGCAGTTACTCATCGAGGTCTGAAGCTTTCTTT. It specifies CASSYSSRSEAFF.

This clone turned up a few times. The rearrangement joins TRBV6-6 to TRBJ2-5, with 7 bases matching TRBD1. The trim removed 2 bases at V and 5 bases at J, leaving 5 bases unmatched. The CDR3 is made up of 14 amino acids. CDR1 MNHNY and CDR2 SVGAGI come from the germline V gene (reference sequence). The CDR3 loop is CASSYADRVETQYF. The CDR3 DNA reads as TGTGCCAGCAGTTACGCCGACAGGGTTGAGACCCAGTACTTC.

The V call is TRBV24-1, the J call TRBJ2-1; D is perhaps TRBD1 (6 bases). V was trimmed by 7 bases and J by 2 bases, leaving 8 bases between them. The CDR3 is made up of 13 amino acids. Germline assignment: CDR1 KGHDR and CDR2 SFDVKD. The CDR3 DNA reads as TGTGCCACCAGAAGGGACACCTACAATGAGCAGTTCTTC. It specifies CATRRDTYNEQFF.

This chain joins TRBV11-1 and TRBJ1-1; D might be TRBD1 (5 bases). Trimming cost V 0 bases and J 4 bases, with 15 bases left between them. Germline CDR1 is SGHAT and CDR2 is FQDESV (reference sequence). CDR3 length equals 16 residues. In nucleotides, the CDR3 is TGTGCCAGCAGCTTAGCGCGCGGGGCAGGGAGCACTGAAGCTTTCTTT. As protein: CASSLARGAGSTEAFF.

This clone was picked up one time. The chain recombines TRBV19 with TRBJ2-1, with unresolved D. Germline lookup yields CDR1 LNHDA and CDR2 SQIVND (reference sequence). Between the trimmed V and J ends, which lost 0 bases and 2 bases, there was a span of 8 bases. CDR3 length equals 15 residues. CDR3 sequence (DNA): TGTGCCAGTAGTATAGAGGCGGCCCCCTACAATGAGCAGTTCTTC. This translates into CASSIEAAPYNEQFF.

This rearrangement joins TRBV19 to TRBJ2-7, with 8 bases identical to TRBD1. V lost 5 bases to trimming and J lost 0 bases; unmatched junction nucleotides: 3. Germline CDR1 is LNHDA and CDR2 is SQIVND (reference sequence). The CDR3 sequence is 14 residues long. CDR3 amino acids: CASSDRGASYEQYF. CDR3 DNA sequence: TGTGCCAGTAGTGACAGGGGAGCCTCCTACGAGCAGTACTTC.

CDR3 amino acids: CASSDSDRATGELFF. CDR3 DNA sequence: TGTGCCAGCAGTGACTCGGACAGGGCCACCGGGGAGCTGTTTTTT. The chain carries TRBV6-4 and TRBJ2-2, with 8 bases fitting TRBD1. CDR1 and CDR2 from the germline V gene are MRHNA and SNTAGT. This CDR3 contains 15 residues. V lost 0 bases to trimming and J lost 4 bases; unmatched junction nucleotides: 1.

V and J are TRBV4-1 and TRBJ1-6; D is unclear. The CDR3 sequence is 15 residues long. The germline V gene encodes CDR1 MGHRA and CDR2 YSYEKL. The ends were cut back, 1 base at V and 3 bases at J, with 7 bases in the middle. Here the CDR3 DNA reads TGCGCCAGCAGCCAAGCACAGCTCTATAATTCACCCCTCCACTTT. It is translated as CASSQAQLYNSPLHF.

V and J are TRBV6-5 and TRBJ2-1; 12 nucleotides agree with TRBD2. This CDR3 is built from 15 residues. Germline CDR1 and CDR2: MNHEY and SVGAGI. Trimming took 6 bases from V and 6 from J; bases not matched to a gene: 6. The CDR3 DNA sequence: TGTGCCAGCAGCGCGACTAGCGGGAGCAGCAATGAGCAGTTCTTC. This codes for CASSATSGSSNEQFF.

The chain employs TRBV24-1 and TRBJ1-1, with 9 positions matching TRBD1. The V segment lost 4 bases and the J segment 3 bases; nucleotides outside the gene matches: 5. This CDR3 has 15 residues. Germline assignment: CDR1 KGHDR and CDR2 SFDVKD. CDR3 region: CATSDPTGGDTEAFF. The CDR3, as DNA: TGTGCCACCAGTGACCCGACAGGGGGGGACACTGAAGCTTTCTTT.

The genes are TRBV24-1 and TRBJ1-5, with 10 bases that match TRBD1. Trimming at V came to 5 bases and at J to 11 bases, leaving 11 bases not matched to a gene. The CDR3 loop spans 15 amino acids. Germline CDR1 is KGHDR and CDR2 is SFDVKD. The CDR3: CATSAGQGTLRTQHF. Written as DNA, the CDR3 is TGTGCCACCAGTGCGGGACAGGGGACCTTGAGGACCCAGCATTTT.

The chain combines TRBV2 with TRBJ2-2; D is ambiguous. This CDR3 region has 16 residues. The germline V gene encodes CDR1 SNHLY and CDR2 FYNNEI. V lost 6 bases and J lost 1, with 15 bases in between. Written as DNA, the CDR3 is TGTGCCAGCAGCCGAGACACCCCACGGAACACCGGGGAGCTGTTTTTT. As protein: CASSRDTPRNTGELFF.

The V gene is TRBV2, the J gene TRBJ2-7, with TRBD2 as a possible D gene (5 bases). This CDR3 is 15 amino acids long. Trimming pared 6 bases from V and 2 bases from J, leaving 17 bases between. In germline, CDR1 is SNHLY, CDR2 FYNNEI. The DNA for the CDR3 is TGTGCCAGCAGACTCGGACTGAACTTCGCCTACGAGCAGTACTTC. It translates to CASRLGLNFAYEQYF. Full variable domain (outside the CDR3, taken from reference TRBV2 and TRBJ2-7): EPEVTQTPSHQVTQMGQEVILRCVPISNHLYFYWYRQILGQKVEFLVSFYNNEISEKSEIFDDQFSVERPDGSNFTLKIRSTKLEDSAMYFCASRLGLNFAYEQYFGPGTRLTVT.

The gene calls are TRBV9 and TRBJ1-2; no definite D call. There are 11 residues in the CDR3. Trimming took 4 bases from V and 10 from J, leaving 11 bases between them. Germline V gene data show CDR1 as SGDLS and CDR2 as YYNGEE. The CDR3 region is CASSPAGPYTF. Written as DNA, the CDR3 is TGTGCCAGCAGCCCCGCGGGCCCCTACACCTTC.

This clone was counted only a few times. The CDR3 here is CASSLADRGYGYTF. The CDR3 bases are TGTGCCAGCAGCTTAGCCGACAGGGGGTATGGCTACACCTTC. This chain joins TRBV11-2 and TRBJ1-2, with 9 bases matching TRBD1. The CDR3 has 14 residues. Trimming cost V 1 base and J 5 bases; bases outside gene matches: 2. Germline CDR1 and CDR2: SGHAT and FQNNGV.

V is TRBV28 and J is TRBJ2-1; 8 nucleotides agree with TRBD2. This CDR3 has 15 amino acids. The V gene's germline CDR1 is MDHEN and CDR2 SYDVKM. The J segment lost 1 base and the V segment lost 11 bases, leaving 10 bases of the junction unmatched. The DNA for the CDR3 is TGTGCCGCCAGCGGGGGCGGGACTTCCTACAATGAGCAGTTCTTC. Translation: CAASGGGTSYNEQFF.

The CDR3 here is CASSLAGRGSREQYF. The CDR3 DNA reads as TGTGCCAGCAGCTTGGCCGGGAGAGGGTCTCGAGAGCAGTACTTC. The rearrangement joins TRBV5-4 to TRBJ2-7; tentatively, D is TRBD2 (6 bases). V was trimmed by 0 bases and J by 7 bases, leaving 17 bases between them. This CDR3 comprises 15 residues. Germline-derived CDR1 and CDR2 are SGHNT and YYREEE (reference sequence). The whole variable domain, remainder taken from reference TRBV5-4 and TRBJ2-7, is ETGVTQSPTHLIKTRGQQVTLRCSSQSGHNTVSWYQQALGQGPQFIFQYYREEENGRGNFPPRFSGLQFPNYSSELNVNALELDDSALYLCASSLAGRGSREQYFGPGTRLTVT.

The genes are TRBV5-1 and TRBJ2-1; the match to TRBD2 covers 10 bases. The CDR3 runs 14 residues. Germline CDR1 SGHRS, CDR2 YFSETQ. V lost 8 bases to trimming and J lost 7 bases; unmatched junction nucleotides: 9. Written as DNA, the CDR3 is TGCGCCAGTACTTCCGCGGGACTAGCGAATGAGCAGTTCTTC. Protein product: CASTSAGLANEQFF.

The genes are TRBV7-8 and TRBJ1-1; 7 bases fit TRBD1. Unmatched junction bases numbered 7, after V lost 5 bases and J lost 4 bases. Germline values: CDR1 SGHVS, CDR2 FQNEAQ. CDR3 length: 14 residues. CDR3 sequence reads: CASSAPTGFTEAFF. In DNA form, the CDR3 reads TGTGCCAGCAGCGCTCCGACAGGGTTCACTGAAGCTTTCTTT.

On this clone: The junction departs from the called germline gene at one end, perhaps through a read error. The chain links TRBV5-1 to TRBJ2-1; TRBD2 is a possible D gene (5 bases). The V gene's germline CDR1 is SGHRS and CDR2 YFSETQ. This CDR3 is built from 12 residues. CDR3 bases: TGCGCCAGCCTCGCCTGCTACAGCCCGCGGGTCTTC. Its protein is CASLACYSPRVF.